The rows below give T cell receptor beta chains drawn from one sample of a study of technical replicates of blood from a handful of donors. Produced via immunoSEQ multiplex PCR; TCRdb's table is partial and in-frame only. The data contain more than 65,000 clones, approximately 94% of them singletons. Material for sequencing was T cells isolated from PBMCs. These receptor sequences come from a human donor in good health. CDR3s include the opening cysteine and the closing phenylalanine or tryptophan. Fields, in order: D gene, clone size, J gene, V gene, CDR3 DNA, CDR3 protein. A D gene is named only where the DNA matches it firmly. Clone size appears in some rows only: once, few, many, or a class for an expanded clone.

TRBD1 | . | TRBJ1-2 | TRBV7-9 | TGTGCCAGCAGCTTAGGACAGGGCAACTATGGCTACACCTTC | CASSLGQGNYGYTF
. | . | TRBJ2-1 | TRBV28 | TGTGCCAGTATAAGCGGACCCTACAATGAGCAGTTCTTC | CASISGPYNEQFF
TRBD2 | . | TRBJ2-2 | TRBV6-1 | TGTGCCAGCAGTGCTAGCGGGGAGCCGAACACCGGGGAGCTGTTTTTT | CASSASGEPNTGELFF
. | . | TRBJ2-1 | TRBV2 | TGTGCCAGCAGTGATCCGTACAGTCTATATGAGCAGTTCTTC | CASSDPYSLYEQFF
. | . | TRBJ1-1 | TRBV18 | TGTGCCAGCTCACCAGGCGGTGGCAGGGCAAACACTGAAGCTTTCTTT | CASSPGGGRANTEAFF
. | . | TRBJ1-5 | TRBV18 | TGTGCCAGCTCACCGGGAGCCAATCAGCCCCAGCATTTT | CASSPGANQPQHF
. | . | TRBJ1-1 | TRBV15 | TGTGCCACCAGCAGAGGCGGGGTTGGGACTGAAGCTTTCTTT | CATSRGGVGTEAFF
TRBD2 | . | TRBJ2-1 | TRBV2 | TGTGCCAGCAGTGAAGGGGGACTAGCGGCCTACAATGAGCAGTTCTTC | CASSEGGLAAYNEQFF
TRBD2 | . | TRBJ2-1 | TRBV18 | TGTGCCAGCTCACCGAGAGGGGACTACGACATCTACAATGAGCAGTTCTTC | CASSPRGDYDIYNEQFF
TRBD1 | . | TRBJ1-2 | TRBV19 | TGTGCCAGCAATACGCCGGGACAGCGGAACGGCTACACCTTC | CASNTPGQRNGYTF
TRBD1 | . | TRBJ2-7 | TRBV14 | TGTGCCAGCAGCCCAATGGGACAGTCGACCTACGAGCAGTACTTC | CASSPMGQSTYEQYF
. | . | TRBJ1-1 | TRBV7-8 | TGTGCCAGCAGCCCCCTTACAGGTAACACTGAAGCTTTCTTT | CASSPLTGNTEAFF
TRBD2 | . | TRBJ2-3 | TRBV28 | TGTGCCAGCAGCCCCTCCGGGCGGGGGGACACAGATACGCAGTATTTT | CASSPSGRGDTDTQYF
TRBD1 | . | TRBJ2-6 | TRBV7-8 | TGTGCCAGCAGGGAGCGACAGGGCGGGTCTGGGGCCAACGTCCTGACTTTC | CASRERQGGSGANVLTF
TRBD2 | . | TRBJ2-1 | TRBV6-5 | TGTGCCAGCAGCCTTAAGACTAGCGGGCAGCAGTTCTTC | CASSLKTSGQQFF
. | . | TRBJ2-2 | TRBV25-1 | TGTGCCAGCAGTCCCCAACAGGCGGCCGGGGAGCTGTTTTTT | CASSPQQAAGELFF
. | . | TRBJ2-1 | TRBV6-4 | TGTGCCAGCAGTGAATCCCCCGGGAGCTACAATGAGCAGTTCTTC | CASSESPGSYNEQFF
. | . | TRBJ1-1 | TRBV19 | TGTGCCAGTATGAGGGAACCCATGAACACTGAAGCTTTCTTT | CASMREPMNTEAFF
. | once | TRBJ2-1 | TRBV2 | TGTGCCAGCAGTCCCCAGGGGCCCCAATCCTACAATGAGCAGTTCTTC | CASSPQGPQSYNEQFF
. | . | TRBJ2-1 | TRBV28 | TGTGCCAGCAGCAAGCCAGGAAATGAGCAGTTCTTC | CASSKPGNEQFF
TRBD2 | . | TRBJ2-7 | TRBV28 | TGTGCCAGCAGTAGGACTAGCGGGAACTACGAGCAGTACTTC | CASSRTSGNYEQYF
. | once | TRBJ2-5 | TRBV5-1 | TGCGCCAGCAGCTTGGTGGTGGGCAGGGGTCAAGAGACCCAGTACTTC | CASSLVVGRGQETQYF
. | . | TRBJ2-5 | TRBV28 | TGTGCCAGCAGTATGGGGGCCCAAGAGACCCAGTACTTC | CASSMGAQETQYF
. | . | TRBJ2-3 | TRBV21-1 | TGTGCCAGCAAAATTAACGGACTTAGGGATACGCAGTATTTT | CASKINGLRDTQYF
. | . | TRBJ2-3 | TRBV7-9 | TGTGCCAGCAGCTTAGGGGGGCCGATGCAGTATTTT | CASSLGGPMQYF
. | . | TRBJ1-5 | TRBV28 | TGTGCCAGGACCACGTACAGCTCTTCCCAGCATTTT | CARTTYSSSQHF
. | . | TRBJ2-1 | TRBV7-9 | TGTGCCAGCACAGGGTACAATGAGCAGTTCTTC | CASTGYNEQFF
. | . | TRBJ1-3 | TRBV5-5 | TGTGCCAGCAGCTTGCGTTGGACACCCGGGAACACCATATATTTT | CASSLRWTPGNTIYF